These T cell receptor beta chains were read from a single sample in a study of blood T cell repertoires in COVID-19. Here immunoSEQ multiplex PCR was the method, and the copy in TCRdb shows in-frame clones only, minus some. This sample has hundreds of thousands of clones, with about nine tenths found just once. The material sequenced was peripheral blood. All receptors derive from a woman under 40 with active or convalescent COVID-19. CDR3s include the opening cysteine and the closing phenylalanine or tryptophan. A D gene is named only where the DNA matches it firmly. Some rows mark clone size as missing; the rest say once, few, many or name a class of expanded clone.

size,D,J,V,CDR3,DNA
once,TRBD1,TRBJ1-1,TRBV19,CASRLTGMNTEAFF,TGTGCCAGTAGGTTGACAGGGATGAACACTGAAGCTTTCTTT
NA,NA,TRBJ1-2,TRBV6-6,CASNPILGANYGYTF,TGTGCCAGCAACCCAATTTTAGGAGCTAACTATGGCTACACCTTC
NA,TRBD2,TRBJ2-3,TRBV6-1,CASSAAAGTSGIGFADTQYF,TGTGCCAGCAGTGCTGCGGCGGGCACCAGCGGGATCGGGTTCGCAGATACGCAGTATTTT
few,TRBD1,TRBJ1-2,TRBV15,CATSRDKAGGRFTF,TGTGCCACCAGCAGAGATAAGGCAGGGGGCAGATTCACCTTC
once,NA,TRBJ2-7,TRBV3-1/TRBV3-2,CASSPQQGEWSEQYF,TGTGCCAGCAGCCCTCAACAGGGAGAGTGGAGCGAGCAGTACTTC
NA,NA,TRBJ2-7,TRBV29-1,CSVELQGRGDEQYF,TGCAGCGTAGAGCTACAGGGCCGGGGGGACGAGCAGTACTTC
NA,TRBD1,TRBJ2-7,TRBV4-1,CASSPLPGQGYEQYF,TGCGCCAGCAGCCCGTTGCCGGGACAGGGTTACGAGCAGTACTTC
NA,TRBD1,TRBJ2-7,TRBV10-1,CATSRTGGATYEQYF,TGCGCCACCTCACGGACAGGGGGAGCCACCTACGAGCAGTACTTC
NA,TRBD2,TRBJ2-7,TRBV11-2,CASSEGLAEAYEQYF,TGTGCCAGCAGCGAGGGACTAGCGGAGGCCTACGAGCAGTACTTC
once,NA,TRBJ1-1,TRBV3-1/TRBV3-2,CASSQDSEDTEAFF,TGTGCCAGCAGCCAAGATTCGGAGGACACTGAAGCTTTCTTT
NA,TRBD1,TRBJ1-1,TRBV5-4,CASRRGTAFNTEAFF,TGTGCCAGCAGACGCGGGACAGCCTTTAACACTGAAGCTTTCTTT
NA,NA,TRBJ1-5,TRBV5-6,CASSYWVSGVNNQPQHF,TGTGCCAGCAGTTATTGGGTATCGGGGGTAAACAATCAGCCCCAGCATTTT
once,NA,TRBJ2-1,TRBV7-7,CASSLLGGNDEQFF,TGTGCCAGCAGCTTACTAGGAGGGAATGATGAGCAGTTCTTC
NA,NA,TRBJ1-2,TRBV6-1,CASSESAGSMLYGYTF,TGTGCCAGCAGTGAATCGGCAGGGTCGATGCTATATGGCTACACCTTC
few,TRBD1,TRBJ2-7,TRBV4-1,CASPRGIEQYF,TGCGCCAGCCCCAGGGGGATCGAGCAGTACTTC
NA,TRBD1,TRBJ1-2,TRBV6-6,CASRPGQGHGYTF,TGTGCCAGCAGACCGGGACAGGGCCATGGCTACACCTTC
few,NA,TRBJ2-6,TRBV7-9,CASSNRVSGANVLTF,TGTGCCAGCAGTAACAGGGTATCTGGGGCCAACGTCCTGACTTTC
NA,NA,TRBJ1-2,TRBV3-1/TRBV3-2,CASSQDGQGIYGYTF,TGTGCCAGCAGCCAAGATGGGCAGGGAATCTATGGCTACACCTTC
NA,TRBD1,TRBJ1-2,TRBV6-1,CASSVGQGVQVYGYTF,TGTGCCAGCAGTGTAGGGCAGGGGGTTCAGGTATATGGCTACACCTTC
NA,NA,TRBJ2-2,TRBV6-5,CATPTGANTGELFF,TGTGCCACCCCAACAGGCGCGAACACCGGGGAGCTGTTTTTT